The 31 T cell receptor beta chains below come from one sample, sequenced in a study of cytomegalovirus exposure and HLA in healthy donors. Generated by immunoSEQ multiplex PCR, the TCRdb table keeps only in-frame clones and is missing some. In the table there are over 110,000 clones, around 84% of which are singletons. Sequencing used PBMCs. These receptors originate from a man younger than 30 in good health and CMV-seropositive.

The chain uses TRBV29-1 and TRBJ1-3; D is unclear. CDR1 and CDR2 from the germline V gene are SQVTM and ANQGSEA. V lost 0 bases and J lost 4, with 7 bases in between. This CDR3 is 13 amino acids long. CDR3: CSVEEAIGNTIYF. Here the CDR3 DNA reads TGCAGCGTTGAAGAAGCTATAGGAAACACCATATATTTT.

This sequence joins TRBV5-4 and TRBJ1-1; TRBD1 might be the D (5 bases). In germline, CDR1 is SGHNT, CDR2 YYREEE (reference sequence). This CDR3 contains 13 residues. V was clipped by 3 bases and J by 4 bases, with 10 bases between them. CDR3 loop: CASSSAGLTEAFF. CDR3 coding DNA: TGTGCCAGCAGCTCAGCGGGACTCACTGAAGCTTTCTTT.

The CDR3 region has the DNA TGCAGCGTTGAAGATCGGTACTTAGCGCCGAGCTCCTACAATGAGCAGTTCTTC. The encoded protein is CSVEDRYLAPSSYNEQFF. The chain combines TRBV29-1 with TRBJ2-1, with a possible D match to TRBD2 (5 bases). The CDR3 consists of 18 residues. Per the germline V gene, CDR1 is SQVTM and CDR2 is ANQGSEA. V was pared by 0 bases and J by 0 bases, with 18 bases between.

V and J are TRBV7-9 and TRBJ1-1, with D tentatively TRBD1 (5 bases). V was pared by 1 base and J by 2 bases, with 11 bases between. This CDR3 has 15 amino acids. CDR1 is SEHNR, CDR2 FQNEAQ, per germline (reference sequence). CDR3 sequence: CASSLDSQGNTEAFF. The CDR3 nucleotides read TGTGCCAGCAGCTTAGATAGTCAGGGCAACACTGAAGCTTTCTTT.

V gene TRBV5-1 combines with J gene TRBJ1-1; D is unresolved. This CDR3 has 14 residues. Germline-derived CDR1 and CDR2 are SGHRS and YFSETQ. Trimming left V 0 bases short and J 7 bases short, with 13 bases between. For the CDR3, the DNA is TGCGCCAGCAGCTTGGCACAACCCCATCTTGAAGCTTTCTTT. Translated, it gives CASSLAQPHLEAFF.

The chain links TRBV6-1 to TRBJ2-5; 7 bases map to TRBD2. J gave up 3 bases and V 3 bases, and 1 base lay outside the gene matches. The germline V gene has CDR1 MNHNS and CDR2 SASEGT. The CDR3 is 13 amino acids. The CDR3 loop reads CASSELAEETQYF. The DNA for the CDR3 is TGTGCCAGCAGTGAGCTAGCGGAAGAGACCCAGTACTTC.

The V gene is TRBV5-6, the J gene TRBJ2-7, with D maybe TRBD2 (6 bases). Germline CDR1 SGHDT, CDR2 YYEEEE. The CDR3 spans 17 residues. Trimming took 2 bases from V and 0 from J, leaving 18 bases between them. CDR3 nucleotide sequence: TGTGCCAGCAGCTTCTCTGGTTACGGGAGAGGCTCCTACGAGCAGTACTTC. Translating gives CASSFSGYGRGSYEQYF.

The chain recombines TRBV6-5 with TRBJ2-1, with 8 positions matching TRBD1. Trimming at V came to 7 bases and at J to 7 bases, leaving 12 bases not matched to a gene. Germline CDR1 is MNHEY and CDR2 is SVGAGI. This CDR3 has 15 amino acids. The CDR3 here is CASNRGQGARNEQFF. CDR3 in DNA: TGTGCCAGCAATAGAGGGCAGGGGGCCAGGAATGAGCAGTTCTTC.

The chain combines TRBV7-9 with TRBJ2-1, with TRBD2 matching 7 bases. The CDR3 contains 18 residues. V lost 4 bases, J lost 4 bases, and 16 bases stayed unmatched. Germline values: CDR1 SEHNR, CDR2 FQNEAQ (reference sequence). CDR3 sequence: CASSSQGDGGYAYNEQFF. The CDR3 DNA is TGTGCCAGCAGCTCTCAGGGTGACGGGGGGTACGCGTACAATGAGCAGTTCTTC. Supplemented by reference TRBV7-9 and TRBJ2-1, the full variable domain reads DTGVSQNPRHKITKRGQNVTFRCDPISEHNRLYWYRQTLGQGPEFLTYFQNEAQLEKSRLLSDRFSAERPKGSFSTLEIQRTEQGDSAMYLCASSSQGDGGYAYNEQFFGPGTRLTVL.

V gene TRBV5-5 combines with J gene TRBJ1-5; D is possibly TRBD1 (5 bases). The CDR3 is 15 amino acids. Trimming shortened V by 2 bases and J by 3 bases, and 12 bases separated the two germline ends. Germline values: CDR1 SGHKS, CDR2 YYEKEE (reference sequence). CDR3 residues: CASSLGDSFNQPQHF. In DNA, the CDR3 is TGTGCCAGCAGCTTAGGAGACAGTTTCAATCAGCCCCAGCATTTT.

This clone has just one count. V usage is TRBV25-1 and J usage is TRBJ2-7; 8 nucleotides align to TRBD2. This CDR3 is built from 14 residues. Germline values: CDR1 MGHDK, CDR2 SYGVNS. The junction had 5 bases not matched to a gene; V was cut back by 7 bases and J by 0 bases. This CDR3 reads CASTAGGPSYEQYF. The CDR3, as DNA: TGTGCCAGCACCGCGGGAGGCCCCTCCTACGAGCAGTACTTC.

The gene calls are TRBV7-9 and TRBJ2-1; the match to TRBD2 covers 9 bases. The CDR3 loop spans 17 amino acids. V lost 6 bases to trimming and J lost 8 bases; unmatched junction nucleotides: 17. Germline CDR1 is SEHNR and CDR2 is FQNEAQ (reference sequence). The CDR3 region is CASSPPLGRGGGDEQFF. CDR3 sequence (DNA): TGTGCCAGCAGTCCGCCGCTTGGGCGGGGGGGCGGAGATGAGCAGTTCTTC.

The chain recombines TRBV9 with TRBJ1-2; D gene ambiguous. Deletions cut 4 bases from V and 3 bases from J, with 16 bases between. Germline CDR1 reads SGDLS; CDR2 reads YYNGEE. CDR3 length equals 15 residues. CDR3 sequence: CASSPIAGRDYGYTF. Written as DNA, the CDR3 is TGTGCCAGCAGCCCTATTGCCGGGAGAGACTATGGCTACACCTTC.

This chain joins TRBV27 and TRBJ2-5, with a tentative D call TRBD1 (5 bases). The germline gives CDR1 MNHEY, CDR2 SMNVEV (reference sequence). This CDR3 has 12 residues. For the CDR3, the DNA is TGTGCTACCAGGGTTTTTCCAGAGACCCAGTACTTC. Protein product: CATRVFPETQYF.

The V and J genes are TRBV5-1 and TRBJ2-3; TRBD2 matches at 8 bases. V was pared by 4 bases and J by 0 bases, with 10 bases of the junction left unmatched. Germline V gene lookup returns CDR1 SGHRS and CDR2 YFSETQ. The CDR3 is made up of 17 amino acids. CDR3 protein: CASSPSGGLVSTDTQYF. The CDR3 bases are TGCGCCAGCAGCCCCAGCGGGGGCCTGGTTAGCACAGATACGCAGTATTTT.

This chain uses TRBV9 with TRBJ1-2; TRBD1 might be the D (5 bases). CDR1 and CDR2 from the germline V gene are SGDLS and YYNGEE. The CDR3 totals 15 residues. V gave up 4 bases and J gave up 0 bases, with 13 bases separating them. Here the CDR3 DNA reads TGTGCCAGCAGCAACCGACAGCTACCTAACTATGGCTACACCTTC. Its protein is CASSNRQLPNYGYTF. The full variable domain, its missing parts supplied by reference TRBV9 and TRBJ1-2, is DSGVTQTPKHLITATGQRVTLRCSPRSGDLSVYWYQQSLDQGLQFLIQYYNGEERAKGNILERFSAQQFPDLHSELNLSSLELGDSALYFCASSNRQLPNYGYTFGSGTRLTVV.

This rearrangement joins TRBV7-3 to TRBJ2-1; no clear D gene. The CDR3 extends over 13 amino acids. Trimming removed 1 base from V and 7 bases from J, with 8 bases in between. Germline assignment: CDR1 SGHTA and CDR2 FQGTGA. CDR3 region: CASSLNIMNEQFF. The CDR3 coding sequence is TGTGCCAGCAGCTTAAATATTATGAATGAGCAGTTCTTC.

The gene calls are TRBV2 and TRBJ2-1; D unresolved. Germline CDR1 SNHLY, CDR2 FYNNEI. The CDR3 is made up of 17 amino acids. The ends were cut back, 5 bases at V and 6 bases at J, with 23 bases in the middle. The CDR3 here is CASSHGYTYPSGNEQFF. CDR3 DNA sequence: TGTGCCAGCAGTCACGGGTATACCTATCCATCGGGCAATGAGCAGTTCTTC.

This chain joins TRBV9 and TRBJ2-5; 10 bases agree with TRBD2. This CDR3 is built from 17 residues. The ends lost 0 bases at V and 4 bases at J; junction bases unmatched: 9. Germline V gives CDR1 SGDLS, CDR2 YYNGEE. The CDR3 region has the DNA TGTGCCAGCAGCGTAGGGGCTAGCGGGAGCCTGCGAGAGACCCAGTACTTC. This encodes CASSVGASGSLRETQYF.

The chain couples TRBV6-1 to TRBJ2-7; 7 bases align to TRBD1. J gave up 2 bases and V 5 bases, and 9 bases lay outside the gene matches. Per the germline V gene, CDR1 is MNHNS and CDR2 is SASEGT. The CDR3 spans 15 residues. DNA for the CDR3: TGTGCCAGCAGTCCTTTGACAGGGCTCCCCTACGAGCAGTACTTC. It codes for CASSPLTGLPYEQYF.

The genes are TRBV5-1 and TRBJ2-3; 7 bases map to TRBD1. The CDR3 is 16 residues long. Germline V CDR1 and CDR2: SGHRS, YFSETQ. After removal of 4 bases from V and 1 base from J, the junction contained 9 bases not matched to a gene. In nucleotides, the CDR3 is TGCGCCAGCAGCGTAACGGACAGGAGCCGCACAGATACGCAGTATTTT. Protein product: CASSVTDRSRTDTQYF.

The chain recombines TRBV6-5 with TRBJ1-6, with TRBD1 matching 8 bases. Germline-derived CDR1 and CDR2 are MNHEY and SVGAGI. The CDR3 totals 14 residues. Losses at the gene ends were 4 bases for V and 8 bases for J; bases not matched to a gene: 4. CDR3 DNA sequence: TGTGCCAGCAGTTTCGGGACAGGTTATTCACCCCTCCACTTT. Translating it yields CASSFGTGYSPLHF.

This clone was detected once. This chain uses TRBV7-9 with TRBJ2-5, with 8 bases identical to TRBD1. This CDR3 contains 15 residues. Unmatched junction bases numbered 7, after V lost 0 bases and J lost 7 bases. Germline CDR1 is SEHNR and CDR2 is FQNEAQ (reference sequence). Written as DNA, the CDR3 is TGTGCCAGCAGCTTAGCTCGACAGGGGATAGTGACCCAGTACTTC. Translated, it gives CASSLARQGIVTQYF.

The chain has TRBV5-1 and TRBJ2-3, with D perhaps matching TRBD1 (5 bases). The V end lost 0 bases, the J end lost 2 bases, and 7 bases lay between the germline ends. The CDR3 sequence is 14 residues long. CDR1 SGHRS and CDR2 YFSETQ come from the germline V gene. The CDR3 spells CASSLGQNTDTQYF. The CDR3 region has the DNA TGCGCCAGCAGCTTGGGACAGAACACAGATACGCAGTATTTT.

The J gene is TRBJ2-5, the V gene TRBV7-8; 11 nucleotides align to TRBD2. The CDR3 loop spans 14 amino acids. J gave up 5 bases and V 5 bases, and 4 bases lay outside the gene matches. CDR1 and CDR2 from the germline V gene are SGHVS and FQNEAQ. For the CDR3, the DNA is TGTGCCAGCAGCAAACTAGCGGGAGAGGAGACCCAGTACTTC. Residues: CASSKLAGEETQYF. The full variable domain, its missing parts supplied by reference TRBV7-8 and TRBJ2-5, is GAGVSQSPRYKVAKRGQDVALRCDPISGHVSLFWYQQALGQGPEFLTYFQNEAQLDKSGLPSDRFFAERPEGSVSTLKIQRTQQEDSAVYLCASSKLAGEETQYFGPGTRLLVL.

This chain uses TRBV6-1 with TRBJ1-5; 8 bases fit TRBD1. The length of the CDR3 is 18 residues. Germline V gene lookup returns CDR1 MNHNS and CDR2 SASEGT. Losses at the gene ends were 3 bases for V and 3 bases for J; bases not matched to a gene: 13. The CDR3 is CASSDPGQGLYSNQPQHF. CDR3 coding DNA: TGTGCCAGCAGTGATCCAGGACAGGGCCTGTATTCCAATCAGCCCCAGCATTTT.

V and J are TRBV6-5 and TRBJ2-3; tentative D call: TRBD1 (6 bases). This CDR3 comprises 14 residues. Germline assignment: CDR1 MNHEY and CDR2 SVGAGI. Trimming cost V 7 bases and J 4 bases, with 15 bases left between them. The CDR3 loop reads CASTRGTHSDTQYF. The CDR3 DNA follows: TGTGCCAGCACCCGTGGGACACATTCAGATACGCAGTATTTT.

V is TRBV5-4 and J is TRBJ1-2; no firm D call. V was pared by 2 bases and J by 3 bases, with 8 bases between. The V gene's germline CDR1 is SGHNT and CDR2 YYREEE (reference sequence). CDR3 length: 13 amino acids. The chain's CDR3 is CASSFGVDYGYTF. The CDR3 DNA reads as TGTGCCAGCAGCTTCGGGGTTGACTATGGCTACACCTTC.

The chain employs TRBV5-6 and TRBJ2-3; TRBD2 aligns across 10 bases. The CDR3 loop spans 16 amino acids. Per the germline V gene, CDR1 is SGHDT and CDR2 is YYEEEE. The trim removed 3 bases at V and 3 bases at J, leaving 7 bases unmatched. CDR3 amino acids: CASSSGLAEGTDTQYF. CDR3 nucleotides: TGTGCCAGCAGCTCCGGACTAGCGGAGGGGACAGATACGCAGTATTTT. Drawing the rest from reference TRBV5-6 and TRBJ2-3, the complete variable domain is DAGVTQSPTHLIKTRGQQVTLRCSPKSGHDTVSWYQQALGQGPQFIFQYYEEEERQRGNFPDRFSGHQFPNYSSELNVNALLLGDSALYLCASSSGLAEGTDTQYFGPGTRLTVL.

The chain carries TRBV30 and TRBJ1-3, with D uncertain. V lost 1 base and J lost 3, with 10 bases in between. The CDR3 length is 14 residues. The germline V gene encodes CDR1 GTSNPN and CDR2 SVGIG (reference sequence). CDR3 amino acids: CAWSASAFGNTIYF. In DNA, the CDR3 is TGTGCCTGGAGTGCGAGTGCGTTTGGAAACACCATATATTTT.

This clone was recorded once. The chain combines TRBV11-2 with TRBJ1-5; unclear D gene. CDR1 is SGHAT and CDR2 is FQNNGV in the germline V gene. This CDR3 comprises 15 residues. V was cut by 1 base and J by 1 base, with 8 bases left in between. CDR3 residues: CASSLAFGSNQPQHF. DNA for the CDR3: TGTGCCAGCAGCTTAGCTTTCGGGAGCAATCAGCCCCAGCATTTT.